This T cell receptor beta chain came from a study of CD8+ T cells in alopecia areata. Extraction and reverse transcription of RNA yielded cDNA as the sequencing template. This table comes from immunoSEQ multiplex PCR, and its TCRdb copy is limited to in-frame clones, with some not included. The table has about 220,000 clones, more than 45% seen once. As for treatment: oral pan-JAK inhibitor, 5-10 mg twice daily. This TCR was sampled from a human donor with alopecia areata. The specimen was CD4+ T cells sorted from blood, collected at week 4, from a patient treated with tofacitinib.

The CDR3 DNA reads TGTGCCAGCAGCGTAAGTAAGGACACTGAAGCTTTCTTT. This codes for CASSVSKDTEAFF. The chain employs TRBV9 and TRBJ1-1; D not certain. The V gene's germline CDR1 is SGDLS and CDR2 YYNGEE. With 1 base removed from V and 3 bases from J, the gap between germline ends came to 7 bases. This CDR3 contains 13 residues.